Listed here are 27 T cell receptor beta chains from one sample, sequenced in a study of immune cell composition in non-small cell lung cancer. The data were produced by immunoSEQ multiplex PCR, yet TCRdb's version contains in-frame clones alone and is incomplete. Altogether about 2,800 clones are present, 78% being singletons, with the ten largest covering more than 5.5%. Source material: lung tumor tissue. Receptors were obtained from a human donor with non-small cell lung cancer.

V gene TRBV30 combines with J gene TRBJ1-2, with 9 nucleotides matching TRBD1. The CDR3 spans 14 residues. The V and J ends lost 4 bases and 0 bases, in that order; junction bases with no gene match: 3. Germline CDR1 is GTSNPN and CDR2 is SVGIG (reference sequence). The CDR3 coding sequence is TGTGCCTGGAAGGGACAGGGCGCTAACTATGGCTACACCTTC. It encodes CAWKGQGANYGYTF. Full variable domain (remainder filled in from reference TRBV30 and TRBJ1-2): SQTIHQWPATLVQPVGSPLSLECTVEGTSNPNLYWYRQAAGRGLQLLFYSVGIGQISSEVPQNLSASRPQDRQFILSSKKLLLSDSGFYLCAWKGQGANYGYTFGSGTRLTVV.

This chain links TRBV6-1 with TRBJ1-2; TRBD1 might be the D (6 bases). This CDR3 contains 15 residues. Germline-derived CDR1 and CDR2 are MNHNS and SASEGT. Trimming pared 4 bases from V and 5 bases from J, leaving 17 bases between. The CDR3 DNA reads TGTGCCAGCAGTGGTCGACAGGAGTTTAGGTATGGCTACACCTTC. Translating it yields CASSGRQEFRYGYTF.

The J gene is TRBJ2-7, the V gene TRBV7-4, with D perhaps matching TRBD2 (5 bases). V shed 5 bases and J shed 0 bases, with 14 bases lying between them. CDR3 size: 15 residues. CDR1 and CDR2 (germline): SGHVT, SQSDAQ. The CDR3 loop is CASSEGPRFSYEQYF. The CDR3 DNA reads as TGTGCCAGCAGCGAGGGCCCTAGATTCTCCTACGAGCAGTACTTC.

This clone occurred once. The chain is built from TRBV5-4 and TRBJ2-2, with a weak D call TRBD2 (6 bases). The V end was cut by 3 bases, the J end by 3 bases, with 9 bases between. Germline lookup yields CDR1 SGHNT and CDR2 YYREEE (reference sequence). The CDR3 totals 14 residues. CDR3 sequence reads: CASSWRVDTGELFF. The CDR3 DNA reads as TGTGCCAGCAGCTGGAGGGTTGACACCGGGGAGCTGTTTTTT.

This chain links TRBV6-5 with TRBJ1-1; 8 bases are a match to TRBD1. Germline CDR1 reads MNHEY; CDR2 reads SVGAGI. The CDR3 length is 13 residues. The junction had 3 bases not matched to a gene; V was cut back by 5 bases and J by 4 bases. CDR3: CASSDRGGTEAFF. The CDR3 nucleotides are TGTGCCAGCAGTGACAGGGGCGGCACTGAAGCTTTCTTT.

This chain links TRBV7-3 with TRBJ2-4; 9 nucleotides agree with TRBD2. After removal of 4 bases from V and 6 bases from J, the junction contained 4 bases not matched to a gene. CDR3 length equals 14 residues. CDR1 SGHTA and CDR2 FQGTGA come from the germline V gene. DNA of the CDR3: TGTGCCAGCAGCTCGGGGCGGGAGGGAAACATTCAGTACTTC. Its protein is CASSSGREGNIQYF.

The chain uses TRBV11-2 and TRBJ1-2; a weak D match, TRBD1 (5 bases). CDR1 SGHAT and CDR2 FQNNGV come from the germline V gene. The V and J ends lost 2 bases and 4 bases respectively, with 8 bases between them. The CDR3 is made up of 13 amino acids. As DNA, the CDR3 is TGTGCCAGCAGCTTAAGGGGAGGCTATGGCTACACCTTC. It translates to CASSLRGGYGYTF.

The V gene is TRBV5-1, the J gene TRBJ2-2; TRBD1 might be the D (6 bases). Germline CDR1 SGHRS, CDR2 YFSETQ. The CDR3 sequence is 14 residues long. Deletions cut 3 bases from V and 2 bases from J, with 8 bases between. CDR3 loop: CASSWDTNTGELFF. The CDR3 coding sequence is TGCGCCAGCAGCTGGGACACAAACACCGGGGAGCTGTTTTTT. Full variable domain (rest looked up from reference TRBV5-1 and TRBJ2-2): KAGVTQTPRYLIKTRGQQVTLSCSPISGHRSVSWYQQTPGQGLQFLFEYFSETQRNKGNFPGRFSGRQFSNSRSEMNVSTLELGDSALYLCASSWDTNTGELFFGEGSRLTVL.

CDR3 sequence reads: CATSRGQQGNEQYF. The CDR3 coding sequence is TGTGCCACCAGCAGAGGTCAACAGGGCAACGAGCAGTACTTC. V is TRBV15 and J is TRBJ2-5; the D gene is possibly TRBD1 (6 bases). The end of the DNA is better explained by TRBJ2-7, so the J call may be wrong. Germline V gene data show CDR1 as LNHNV and CDR2 as YYDKDF (reference sequence). CDR3 length: 14 residues.

This clone was seen only a few times. This rearrangement joins TRBV30 to TRBJ1-6; TRBD1 is a possible D gene (6 bases). Trimming took off 0 bases at V and 7 bases at J, with 10 bases between the two ends. The CDR3 runs to 14 residues. The V gene's germline CDR1 is GTSNPN and CDR2 SVGIG (reference sequence). CDR3: CAWSVRDKNSPLHF. The DNA of the CDR3 is TGTGCCTGGAGTGTCCGGGACAAGAATTCACCCCTCCACTTT.

CDR3 nucleotides: TGTGCCAGTAGTATTTATCCACGCGGGAGTGCTGAGACCCAGTACTTC. Translation: CASSIYPRGSAETQYF. V usage is TRBV19 and J usage is TRBJ2-5; 7 bases are shared with TRBD2. The length of the CDR3 is 16 residues. V lost 3 bases and J lost 5; bases outside the gene matches: 12. Germline lookup yields CDR1 LNHDA and CDR2 SQIVND (reference sequence).

This sequence joins TRBV4-1 and TRBJ2-7; possible D gene TRBD2, 6 bases. This CDR3 is built from 16 residues. Germline V CDR1 and CDR2: MGHRA, YSYEKL. The V end was cut by 0 bases, the J end by 0 bases, with 12 bases between. CDR3 in DNA: TGCGCCAGCAGCCAAGAGGAGGGCGTTAGCTCCTACGAGCAGTACTTC. As protein: CASSQEEGVSSYEQYF.

This rearrangement joins TRBV6-4 to TRBJ2-3; possible D gene TRBD2, 5 bases. This CDR3 region has 14 residues. Looked up from germline, CDR1 is MRHNA and CDR2 is SNTAGT. V lost 4 bases and J lost 2, with 10 bases in between. This chain's CDR3 is CASSGGLDTDTQYF. As DNA, the CDR3 is TGTGCCAGCAGTGGCGGGTTGGACACAGATACGCAGTATTTT.

The gene calls are TRBV28 and TRBJ2-5; 8 bases fit TRBD1. V trimming: 5 bases; J trimming: 5 bases; junction bases outside the gene matches: 10. CDR1 and CDR2 (germline): MDHEN, SYDVKM. The CDR3 covers 15 residues. The CDR3 reads CASSAGQGERETQYF. In DNA, the CDR3 is TGTGCCAGCAGTGCAGGACAGGGCGAGAGGGAGACCCAGTACTTC.

J is TRBJ2-5 and V is TRBV4-1; 8 nucleotides match TRBD2. This CDR3 has 18 amino acids. V shed 0 bases and J 4 bases; nucleotides not matched to a gene: 13. CDR1 is MGHRA and CDR2 is YSYEKL in the germline V gene. CDR3 sequence: CASSQEQRGSGSVETQYF. CDR3 nucleotide sequence: TGCGCCAGCAGCCAAGAGCAGCGGGGCAGCGGGAGTGTAGAGACCCAGTACTTC.

This chain joins TRBV9 and TRBJ2-3, with 8 bases fitting TRBD2. The CDR3 length is 16 residues. Germline CDR1 and CDR2: SGDLS and YYNGEE. J lost 4 bases, V lost 0 bases, and 7 bases had no gene match. Written as DNA, the CDR3 is TGTGCCAGCAGCGTAGATGACGGGAGGGCTGCAGATACGCAGTATTTT. Translated: CASSVDDGRAADTQYF.

The chain uses TRBV25-1 and TRBJ1-1; no clear D gene. The CDR3 sequence is 13 residues long. The V end lost 7 bases, the J end lost 5 bases, and 14 bases lay between the germline ends. From germline, CDR1 is MGHDK and CDR2 SYGVNS. CDR3 nucleotides: TGTGCCAGCACCAGAACGGCGGGGACTGAAGCTTTCTTT. Translation gives CASTRTAGTEAFF.

V is TRBV27 and J is TRBJ1-2; D unclear. Germline CDR1 is MNHEY and CDR2 is SMNVEV (reference sequence). The CDR3 contains 15 residues. V lost 0 bases, J lost 4 bases, and 12 bases lay in between. Here the CDR3 DNA reads TGTGCCAGCAGTTTATCCCGAGCTGATTCCTATGGCTACACCTTC. This gives the protein CASSLSRADSYGYTF.

V usage is TRBV19 and J usage is TRBJ1-1; the D gene is possibly TRBD1 (5 bases). V lost 3 bases to trimming and J lost 0 bases, with 11 bases between them. Per the germline V gene, CDR1 is LNHDA and CDR2 is SQIVND (reference sequence). This CDR3 has 15 amino acids. The CDR3 protein is CASSIPWDLNTEAFF. Written as DNA, the CDR3 is TGTGCCAGTAGTATCCCGTGGGACTTGAACACTGAAGCTTTCTTT.

The V and J genes are TRBV7-3 and TRBJ2-3; 9 nucleotides line up with TRBD2. In germline, CDR1 is SGHTA, CDR2 FQGTGA. The ends lost 5 bases at V and 2 bases at J; junction bases unmatched: 5. The CDR3 sequence is 15 residues long. CDR3 residues: CASSPSGTFTDTQYF. The CDR3 region has the DNA TGTGCCAGCAGCCCTAGCGGGACCTTCACAGATACGCAGTATTTT.

The rearrangement links TRBV4-1 to TRBJ2-1; TRBD2 is a possible D gene (6 bases). With 0 bases removed from V and 4 bases from J, the gap between germline ends came to 13 bases. The V gene's germline CDR1 is MGHRA and CDR2 YSYEKL. The CDR3 is 16 amino acids. CDR3 nucleotide sequence: TGCGCCAGCAGCCAAGAATCGAGCGGGCCTTACAATGAGCAGTTCTTC. This sequence encodes CASSQESSGPYNEQFF.

This chain connects TRBV7-6 to TRBJ1-3; 7 nucleotides align to TRBD1. With 5 bases clipped from V and 4 bases from J, the junction kept 11 bases outside the gene matches. The CDR3 loop spans 16 amino acids. CDR1 and CDR2 (germline): SGHVS, FNYEAQ. CDR3 sequence: CASSARDSPGGNTIYF. For the CDR3, the DNA is TGTGCCAGCAGCGCGAGGGACAGTCCCGGGGGAAACACCATATATTTT.

This chain joins TRBV6-1 and TRBJ1-6; possibly TRBD1 for D (5 bases). Germline CDR1 and CDR2: MNHNS and SASEGT. The CDR3 loop spans 12 amino acids. V gave up 7 bases and J gave up 5 bases, with 6 bases separating them. DNA for the CDR3: TGTGCCAGCACCAGGGATAATTCACCCCTCCACTTT. Its translation is CASTRDNSPLHF.

V is TRBV7-9 and J is TRBJ2-4, with TRBD1 identical over 9 bases. Trimming took 5 bases from V and 2 from J; bases not matched to a gene: 4. From germline, CDR1 is SEHNR and CDR2 FQNEAQ (reference sequence). CDR3 length equals 15 residues. The CDR3 protein is CASSPTGGTKNIQYF. In DNA, the CDR3 is TGTGCCAGCAGCCCGACAGGGGGGACCAAAAACATTCAGTACTTC. Full variable domain (missing parts from reference TRBV7-9 and TRBJ2-4): DTGVSQNPRHKITKRGQNVTFRCDPISEHNRLYWYRQTLGQGPEFLTYFQNEAQLEKSRLLSDRFSAERPKGSFSTLEIQRTEQGDSAMYLCASSPTGGTKNIQYFGAGTRLSVL.

This chain joins TRBV7-2 and TRBJ1-2, with D unresolved. Germline assignment: CDR1 SGHTA and CDR2 FQGNSA. V gave up 5 bases and J gave up 4 bases, with 5 bases separating them. The CDR3 sequence is 11 residues long. The CDR3 reads CASSPGYGYTF. In DNA form, the CDR3 reads TGTGCCAGCAGCCCGGGCTATGGCTACACCTTC. The variable domain in full, completed from reference TRBV7-2 and TRBJ1-2, reads GAGVSQSPSNKVTEKGKDVELRCDPISGHTALYWYRQSLGQGLEFLIYFQGNSAPDKSGLPSDRFSAERTGGSVSTLTIQRTQQEDSAVYLCASSPGYGYTFGSGTRLTVV.

This clone has a handful of counts. This chain links TRBV6-5 with TRBJ2-2; D is unclear. Germline V CDR1 and CDR2: MNHEY, SVGAGI. There are 13 residues in the CDR3. The V and J ends lost 2 bases and 5 bases respectively, with 6 bases between them. CDR3 sequence (DNA): TGTGCCAGCAGTTACGATGAGACCGGGGAGCTGTTTTTT. Its protein is CASSYDETGELFF.

This clone has a single count. The gene calls are TRBV18 and TRBJ1-4; D is ambiguous. The V end was cut by 3 bases, the J end by 1 base, with 9 bases between. The CDR3 is 15 amino acids. The V gene's germline CDR1 is KGHSH and CDR2 LQKENI. CDR3 sequence reads: CASSPSVGTNEKLFF. CDR3 in DNA: TGTGCCAGCTCACCCTCGGTTGGAACTAATGAAAAACTGTTTTTT.